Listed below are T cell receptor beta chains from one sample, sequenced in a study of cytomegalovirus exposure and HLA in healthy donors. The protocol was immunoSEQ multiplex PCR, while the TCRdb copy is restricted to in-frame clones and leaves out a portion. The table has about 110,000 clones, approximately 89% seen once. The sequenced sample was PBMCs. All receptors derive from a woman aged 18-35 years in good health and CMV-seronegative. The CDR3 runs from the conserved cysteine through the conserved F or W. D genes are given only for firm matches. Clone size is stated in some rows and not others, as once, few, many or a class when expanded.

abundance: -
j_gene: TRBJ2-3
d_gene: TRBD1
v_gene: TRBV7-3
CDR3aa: CASSPGQDTDTQYF
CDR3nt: TGTGCCAGCAGCCCTGGACAGGACACAGATACGCAGTATTTT

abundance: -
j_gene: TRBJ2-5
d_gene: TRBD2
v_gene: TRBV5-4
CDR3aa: CASSRGGGQIQETQYF
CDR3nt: TGTGCCAGCAGTCGGGGGGGAGGACAGATCCAAGAGACCCAGTACTTC

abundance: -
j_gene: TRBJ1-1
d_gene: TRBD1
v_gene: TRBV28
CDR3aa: CATTGGNTEAFF
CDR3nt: TGTGCCACAACAGGGGGGAACACTGAAGCTTTCTTT

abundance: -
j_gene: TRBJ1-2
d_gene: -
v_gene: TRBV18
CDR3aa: CASSPTRAQDYGYTF
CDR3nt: TGTGCCAGCTCACCGACGAGGGCGCAAGACTATGGCTACACCTTC

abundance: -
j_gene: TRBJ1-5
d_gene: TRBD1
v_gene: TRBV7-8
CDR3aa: CASSHFGQGAQPQHF
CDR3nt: TGTGCCAGCAGTCACTTTGGACAGGGGGCTCAGCCCCAGCATTTT

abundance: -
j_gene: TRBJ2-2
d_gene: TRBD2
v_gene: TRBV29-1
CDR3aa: CSVEGTTSGGANGELFF
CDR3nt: TGCAGCGTTGAAGGCACTACTAGCGGGGGGGCGAACGGGGAGCTGTTTTTT

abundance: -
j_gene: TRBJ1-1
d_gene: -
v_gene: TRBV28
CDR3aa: CASSLSRGEAFF
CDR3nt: TGTGCCAGCAGTTTAAGCCGCGGGGAAGCTTTCTTT

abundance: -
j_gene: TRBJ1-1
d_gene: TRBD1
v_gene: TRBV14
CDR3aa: CASRLTGVPEAFF
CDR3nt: TGTGCCAGCCGGCTAACAGGGGTTCCTGAAGCTTTCTTT

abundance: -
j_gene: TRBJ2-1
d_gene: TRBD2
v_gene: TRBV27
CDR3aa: CASSTGGSSYNEQFF
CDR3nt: TGTGCCAGCAGTACGGGCGGGAGCTCCTACAATGAGCAGTTCTTC

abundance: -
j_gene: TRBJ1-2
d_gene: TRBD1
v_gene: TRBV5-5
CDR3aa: CASSSGTGTLYGYTF
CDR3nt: TGTGCCAGCAGCTCCGGGACAGGGACTTTATATGGCTACACCTTC

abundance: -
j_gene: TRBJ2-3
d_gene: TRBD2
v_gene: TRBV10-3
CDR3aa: CAISASPTSGRTDTQYF
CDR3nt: TGTGCCATCAGTGCGTCCCCCACTAGCGGGCGCACAGATACGCAGTATTTT

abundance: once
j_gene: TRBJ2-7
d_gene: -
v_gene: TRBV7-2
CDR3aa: CASSGSAYSYEQYF
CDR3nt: TGTGCCAGCAGCGGTAGCGCCTACTCCTACGAGCAGTACTTC

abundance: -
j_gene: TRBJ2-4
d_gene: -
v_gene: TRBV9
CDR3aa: CASSVGIGKNIQYF
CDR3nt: TGTGCCAGCAGCGTAGGTATCGGCAAAAACATTCAGTACTTC

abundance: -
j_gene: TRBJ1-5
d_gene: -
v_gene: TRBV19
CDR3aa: CASSIFRVGNQPQHF
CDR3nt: TGTGCCAGTAGTATATTCAGGGTAGGCAATCAGCCCCAGCATTTT

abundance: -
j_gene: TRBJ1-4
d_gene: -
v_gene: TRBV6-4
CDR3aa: CASSDSAGSNEKLFF
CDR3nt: TGTGCCAGCAGTGACTCGGCGGGTTCTAATGAAAAACTGTTTTTT